There are a few counts of the clone carrying this T cell receptor beta chain. The antigen is not known. This sample is part of a study of Graves' ophthalmopathy and Graves' hyperthyroidism. Study-level findings and limits: The model predicted ophthalmopathy progression with over 60% sensitivity and approximately 72% specificity.

Germline assignment: CDR1 SGHAT and CDR2 FQNNGV. The CDR3 has 15 residues. With V trimmed by 7 bases and J by 8 bases, 12 bases remained unmatched. The TCR beta CDR3 regions underwent amplification from RNA transcripts. HTBI primers were used in a first-round RT-PCR, which preceded a second-round multiplex PCR. TCRdb re-derived calls from the multiplex PCR reads in MiXCR, one entry per CDR3 protein. Counted here are over 650,000 distinct CDR3 sequences, about two fifths occurring once; the ten biggest clones make up 3% to 3.5%. Input material: peripheral blood. The source of this sequence is an adult man with Graves' ophthalmopathy. This chain connects TRBV11-2 to TRBJ2-2; TRBD1 aligns across 8 bases. The CDR3 sequence is CASTLRQGAAGELFF. CDR3 coding DNA: TGTGCCAGCACGCTGCGGCAGGGGGCCGCGGGGGAGCTGTTTTTT.